The clone carrying this T cell receptor (beta chain) was recorded only once. Its antigen is not identified. This sample was included in a study of blood T cells in healthy people across ages. Study-level results: For the donors, CMV status was unknown and possibly confounded expanded clonotype changes. TCR beta diversity was tightly associated with the proportion of naive T cells.

Then a second PCR, running roughly 7 to 11 cycles, was carried out with a sample-barcoded 5' primer and a J-beta primer mix. One entry per CDR3 protein results from TCRdb running MiXCR on the 5' RACE reads. The sample lists around 580,000 distinct CDR3 sequences, about 45% seen once, with about 22% in the top ten. This CDR3 region has 15 residues. V shed 2 bases, J shed 6 bases, and the junction held 8 bases outside the gene matches. Looked up from germline, CDR1 is ENHRY and CDR2 is SYGVKD. This receptor was taken from a man older than 75 in good health. Sequencing was done on a sample of blood. This rearrangement joins TRBV10-3 to TRBJ1-2; 8 bases agree with TRBD1. The CDR3 reads CAISERTGSLDGYTF. Here the CDR3 DNA reads TGTGCCATCAGTGAGCGGACAGGGTCATTGGATGGCTACACCTTC.